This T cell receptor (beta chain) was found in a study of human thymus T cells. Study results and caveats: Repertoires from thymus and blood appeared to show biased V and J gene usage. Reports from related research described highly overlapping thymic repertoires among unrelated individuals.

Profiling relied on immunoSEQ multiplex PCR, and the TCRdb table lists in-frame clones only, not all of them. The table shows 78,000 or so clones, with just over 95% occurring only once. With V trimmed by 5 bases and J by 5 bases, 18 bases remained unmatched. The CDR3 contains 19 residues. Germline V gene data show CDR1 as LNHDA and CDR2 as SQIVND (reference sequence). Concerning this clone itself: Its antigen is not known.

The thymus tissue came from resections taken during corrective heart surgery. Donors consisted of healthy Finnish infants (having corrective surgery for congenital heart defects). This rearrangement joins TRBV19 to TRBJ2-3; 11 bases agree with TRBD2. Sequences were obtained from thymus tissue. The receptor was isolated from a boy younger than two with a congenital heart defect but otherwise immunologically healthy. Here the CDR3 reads CASSLVPELAGDVRDTQYF. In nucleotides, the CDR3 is TGTGCCAGTAGTTTGGTCCCCGAACTAGCGGGAGATGTAAGAGATACGCAGTATTTT.